This T cell receptor (beta chain) was recovered during a study of Graves' ophthalmopathy and Graves' hyperthyroidism. Study-level results: This model predicted ophthalmopathy progression (sensitivity around 71%, specificity about 72%). Detection in blood was also observed for most expanded thyroid clonotypes above 0.001 frequency.

Other autoimmune diseases, uncontrolled infections, pregnancy and lactation each led to patient exclusion. The PBMC fraction was derived from under 11 ml of fresh peripheral blood. Trimming cost V 7 bases and J 0 bases, with 7 bases left between them. This CDR3 spans 14 amino acids. Germline V gives CDR1 LNHDA, CDR2 SQIVND (reference sequence). There are a few counts of this clonotype. The antigen remains undetermined. Amplification of the TCR beta CDR3 regions used RNA transcripts (as template). RT-PCR with HTBI primers came first, then second-round multiplex PCR. MiXCR was run by TCRdb on the multiplex PCR reads, yielding one entry per CDR3 protein. Altogether more than 550,000 distinct CDR3 sequences are present, under 50% being singletons, with the ten largest covering around 3.3%.

This clonotype originated in an adult man with Graves' ophthalmopathy. This rearrangement joins TRBV19 to TRBJ2-6; D is ambiguous. The source material was peripheral blood. The chain's CDR3 is CASNLVSGANVLTF. The CDR3 DNA is TGTGCCAGTAATCTCGTCTCTGGGGCCAACGTCCTGACTTTC. The full variable domain, in which reference TRBV19 and TRBJ2-6 provide the parts outside the CDR3, is DGGITQSPKYLFRKEGQNVTLSCEQNLNHDAMYWYRQDPGQGLRLIYYSQIVNDFQKGDIAEGYSVSREKKESFPLTVTSAQKNPTAFYLCASNLVSGANVLTFGAGSRLTVL.